This TCR beta chain appears in the sequencing data of a study of T-cell memory formation after mild COVID-19. Study-level results: Clones contracting over day 15 to 85 were CD4/CD8 balanced, with later expanders leaning CD4+. Those CD4+ clones that contracted were mainly in CM and EM (CD8+ ones in EMRA). Second-wave clones peaking on day 37 lacked confirmed SARS-CoV-2 specificity.

This clonotype has just a few counts. Its antigen is unknown. Deletions cut 4 bases from V and 8 bases from J, with 22 bases between. The CDR3 is 16 residues long. Germline lookup yields CDR1 SGHRS and CDR2 YFSETQ. TCRdb redid the calling of the 5' RACE reads with MiXCR, one entry per CDR3 protein. The table shows a few hundred thousand distinct CDR3 sequences, with 25% occurring only once. Material for sequencing was PBMCs or a T cell subset sorted from them (not recorded which). The V call is TRBV5-1, the J call TRBJ2-1; possibly TRBD1 or TRBD2 for D (5 bases each). The TCR was taken from an adult woman who had mild COVID-19 (a few samples of this study predate the infection). Cell type and time point are not known. CDR3 coding DNA: TGCGCCAGCAGCAAGTCCGGGACGGGACCTTTGGATGAGCAGTTCTTC. Translated: CASSKSGTGPLDEQFF.